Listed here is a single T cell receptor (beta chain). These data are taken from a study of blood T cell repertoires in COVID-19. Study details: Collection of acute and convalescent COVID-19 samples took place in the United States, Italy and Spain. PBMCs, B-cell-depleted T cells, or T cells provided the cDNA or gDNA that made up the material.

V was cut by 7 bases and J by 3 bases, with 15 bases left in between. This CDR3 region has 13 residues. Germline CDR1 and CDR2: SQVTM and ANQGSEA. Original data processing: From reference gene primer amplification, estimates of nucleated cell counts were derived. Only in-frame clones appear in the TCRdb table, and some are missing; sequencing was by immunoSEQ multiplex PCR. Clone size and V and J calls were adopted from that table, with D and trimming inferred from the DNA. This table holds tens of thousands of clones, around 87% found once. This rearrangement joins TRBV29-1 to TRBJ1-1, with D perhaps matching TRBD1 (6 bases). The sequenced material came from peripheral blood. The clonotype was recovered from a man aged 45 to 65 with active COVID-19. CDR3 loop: CSGQGGRDTEAFF. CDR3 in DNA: TGCAGCGGACAAGGGGGAAGGGACACTGAAGCTTTCTTT.